This T cell receptor beta chain was observed in a study of blood T cell repertoires in COVID-19. About the research overall: Sites in the United States, Italy and Spain provided acute and convalescent COVID-19 samples.

The method was immunoSEQ multiplex PCR; TCRdb's version includes in-frame clones alone and lacks a portion of them. The sample lists hundreds of thousands of clones, 75% to 90% occurring once. The germline CDR1 and CDR2 sequences are SGHNT and YYREEE (reference sequence). The CDR3 is 15 amino acids. Unmatched junction bases numbered 3, after V lost 0 bases and J lost 3 bases. Sequenced material: PBMCs or T cells enriched from blood (not recorded which). The receptor was derived from a woman aged 40 to 50 who had recovered from COVID-19. The rearrangement links TRBV5-4 to TRBJ2-1, with 7 positions matching TRBD2. CDR3 protein: CASSLGGGGYNEQFF. As DNA, the CDR3 is TGTGCCAGCAGCTTGGGCGGGGGAGGCTACAATGAGCAGTTCTTC.